The clone carrying this T cell receptor (beta chain) was recorded a few times. What it recognizes is unknown. This specimen comes from a study of tumor-infiltrating lymphocytes in localized non-small cell lung cancer. Overall study context: Several tumor histologies, both smoking statuses, and some post-neoadjuvant chemotherapy samples were included. Notes on the study in general: Technical variation could not be separated from intratumor heterogeneity here. Higher tumor T cell infiltration than in uninvolved lung was supported by TCRbeta sequencing. No T-cell fraction difference was seen between IM1 and IM2 tumors.

Generated by immunoSEQ multiplex PCR, the TCRdb table keeps only in-frame clones and is missing some. Here the sample spans 5,500 to 8,500 clones, around 70% being singletons. In germline, CDR1 is SGHNT, CDR2 YYREEE (reference sequence). The CDR3 loop spans 15 amino acids. The J segment lost 1 base and the V segment lost 4 bases, leaving 4 bases of the junction unmatched. This receptor was identified in a human donor with non-small cell lung cancer. The specimen sequenced was lung tumor tissue. The V gene is TRBV5-4, the J gene TRBJ1-4; 7 nucleotides line up with TRBD1. In nucleotides, the CDR3 is TGTGCCAGCAGCCCTCGACAGGGAACTAATGAAAAACTGTTTTTT. Its protein product is CASSPRQGTNEKLFF.